This T cell receptor (beta chain) is drawn from a study of neurological immune-mediated disorders. In this sample, this clonotype turned up many times. From the 5' RACE reads, TCRdb called clonotypes with MiXCR, one entry per CDR3 protein. Among fewer than 85,000 distinct CDR3 sequences listed, about 4.2% were seen once. CDR3 length: 15 amino acids. J lost 4 bases, V lost 6 bases, and 11 bases had no gene match. Material: PBMCs. The V and J genes are TRBV12-3 or TRBV12-4 and TRBJ1-1; 7 positions agree with TRBD1. The TCR comes from a man aged 30 to 45 with multiple sclerosis. CDR3: CASSSRRGQGTEAFF. The DNA of the CDR3 is TGTGCCAGCAGCTCACGTAGGGGGCAGGGCACTGAAGCTTTCTTT.